The next 23 T cell receptor beta chains were all read from a single sample in a study of identical twins. TCRdb re-called the 5' RACE reads with MiXCR, one entry per CDR3 protein. The table lists more than 400,000 distinct CDR3 sequences, about 16% of them singletons. These data also featured in a second study, about yellow fever vaccine responses in identical twins.

Input material: CD4+ T cells sorted from blood. The receptors derive from a young woman in good health.

The chain couples TRBV20-1 to TRBJ2-3; D gene unclear. V lost 4 bases to trimming and J lost 0 bases, with 2 bases between them. The CDR3 consists of 11 residues. Germline V CDR1 and CDR2: DFQATT, SNEGSKA (reference sequence). The CDR3 nucleotides read TGCAGTGCTATGAGCACAGATACGCAGTATTTT. Translation: CSAMSTDTQYF.

Only a few counts were recorded for this clonotype. The rearrangement links TRBV10-3 to TRBJ2-5; D unclear. This CDR3 region has 12 residues. The germline CDR1 and CDR2 sequences are ENHRY and SYGVKD. The germline V and J ends were trimmed by 8 bases and 2 bases, with 9 bases remaining between them. The CDR3 protein is CAIAVRQETQYF. CDR3 in DNA: TGTGCCATCGCGGTGAGACAAGAGACCCAGTACTTC.

This clonotype was observed a handful of times. The J gene is TRBJ2-5, the V gene TRBV11-2; 7 bases agree with TRBD1. The V gene's germline CDR1 is SGHAT and CDR2 FQNNGV. Trimming took 5 bases from V and 5 from J; bases not matched to a gene: 14. The CDR3 has 16 amino acids. In DNA, the CDR3 is TGTGCCAGCAGCACGCGGACAGGACCTCAGGGGGAGACCCAGTACTTC. Encoded protein: CASSTRTGPQGETQYF.

The sample holds a few counts of this clonotype. The V call is TRBV28, the J call TRBJ2-3; D is perhaps TRBD2 (5 bases). CDR1 is MDHEN and CDR2 is SYDVKM in the germline V gene. There are 17 residues in the CDR3. V lost 6 bases to trimming and J lost 0 bases, with 19 bases between them. CDR3 amino acids: CASRRAASIRSTDTQYF. CDR3 coding DNA: TGTGCCAGCAGGAGGGCCGCATCGATTCGTAGCACAGATACGCAGTATTTT.

The chain is built from TRBV6-2 or TRBV6-3 and TRBJ1-3, with D possibly matching TRBD1 (5 bases). Germline assignment: CDR1 MNHEY and CDR2 SVGEGT. The V gene lost 0 bases and the J gene lost 2 bases, with 23 bases spanning the gap. CDR3 length equals 20 residues. This chain's CDR3 is CASSYSGGFLGPVAGNTIYF. Written as DNA, the CDR3 is TGTGCCAGCAGTTACTCTGGTGGATTCTTGGGGCCTGTGGCTGGAAACACCATATATTTT.

This clonotype came up a few times. This chain joins TRBV20-1 and TRBJ2-6; 14 bases fit TRBD2. Germline values: CDR1 DFQATT, CDR2 SNEGSKA (reference sequence). This CDR3 contains 18 residues. Trimming took 6 bases from V and 1 from J; bases not matched to a gene: 8. In DNA, the CDR3 is TGCAGTGCAAGGACTAGCGGGAGGATTTGGTCTGGGGCCAACGTCCTGACTTTC. Residues: CSARTSGRIWSGANVLTF.

This clonotype has a count of ten or more. This chain joins TRBV5-1 and TRBJ2-7; D is perhaps TRBD1 or TRBD2 (5 bases each). Germline loops: CDR1 SGHRS, CDR2 YFSETQ. This CDR3 comprises 15 residues. The ends were cut back, 0 bases at V and 0 bases at J, with 10 bases in the middle. The CDR3 is CASSLAGDPSYEQYF. The CDR3 bases are TGCGCCAGCAGCTTGGCCGGGGACCCCTCCTACGAGCAGTACTTC.

This clonotype was counted only a few times. V is TRBV20-1 and J is TRBJ2-5; 10 positions match TRBD2. The J segment lost 2 bases and the V segment lost 6 bases, leaving 9 bases of the junction unmatched. CDR1 DFQATT and CDR2 SNEGSKA come from the germline V gene (reference sequence). The CDR3 spans 15 residues. CDR3 bases: TGCAGTGCAAACGGACTAGCGGAGTCTCAAGAGACCCAGTACTTC. Translating gives CSANGLAESQETQYF.

This clonotype was seen only a few times. The gene calls are TRBV4-1 and TRBJ2-1, with 8 bases matching TRBD2. Germline V gene data show CDR1 as MGHRA and CDR2 as YSYEKL. Germline trimming cut 6 bases from V and 6 bases from J; bases unmatched to any gene: 13. The CDR3 is 16 amino acids. For the CDR3, the DNA is TGCGCCAGCAGGGTTACTAGCGGTGGGGGACCCAATGAGCAGTTCTTC. Its protein is CASRVTSGGGPNEQFF.

The V and J genes are TRBV7-9 and TRBJ2-2; 9 bases match TRBD1. Germline loops: CDR1 SEHNR, CDR2 FQNEAQ (reference sequence). The CDR3 sequence is 16 residues long. The junction had 4 bases not matched to a gene; V was cut back by 2 bases and J by 3 bases. The CDR3 DNA sequence: TGTGCCAGCAGCTTAATGGGACAGGGCTACACCGGGGAGCTGTTTTTT. The encoded protein is CASSLMGQGYTGELFF.

CDR3 sequence (DNA): TGTGCCAGCAGCCAGGGTACTGGCGAGCAGTACTTC. This gives the protein CASSQGTGEQYF. The chain combines TRBV3-1 with TRBJ2-7; D call uncertain. Germline CDR1 LGHDT, CDR2 YNNKEL (reference sequence). V shed 3 bases and J shed 6 bases, with 9 bases lying between them. The CDR3 length is 12 residues.

This sequence joins TRBV5-1 and TRBJ2-2; D is undetermined. Trimming cost V 0 bases and J 1 base, with 10 bases left between them. The CDR3 has 16 amino acids. Germline V gene data show CDR1 as SGHRS and CDR2 as YFSETQ. CDR3 coding DNA: TGCGCCAGCAGCTTGGTGGCATCTATGAACACCGGGGAGCTGTTTTTT. This codes for CASSLVASMNTGELFF.

The chain has TRBV12-3 or TRBV12-4 and TRBJ2-1; TRBD2 matches 11 bases. V lost 1 base to trimming and J lost 12 bases; unmatched junction nucleotides: 5. The CDR3 consists of 14 residues. The CDR3 is CASSLGLAGKGQFF. CDR3 in DNA: TGTGCCAGCAGTTTAGGACTAGCGGGAAAGGGGCAGTTCTTC.

This rearrangement joins TRBV28 to TRBJ2-5; the match to TRBD2 covers 8 bases. Germline CDR1 and CDR2: MDHEN and SYDVKM. V shed 2 bases and J 4 bases; nucleotides not matched to a gene: 3. The CDR3 is made up of 14 amino acids. The DNA of the CDR3 is TGTGCCAGCAGTTTAACCGGGAGGGTAGAGACCCAGTACTTC. This sequence encodes CASSLTGRVETQYF.

This clonotype was found a few times. V gene TRBV5-1 combines with J gene TRBJ2-7; D is uncertain. The CDR3 is 15 residues long. The V end was cut by 0 bases, the J end by 3 bases, with 13 bases between. Germline CDR1 SGHRS, CDR2 YFSETQ. The CDR3 reads CASSLEAGQRYEQYF. In DNA, the CDR3 is TGCGCCAGCAGCTTGGAGGCAGGTCAACGCTACGAGCAGTACTTC.

V gene TRBV5-6 combines with J gene TRBJ2-3; TRBD2 aligns across 12 bases. The trim removed 4 bases at V and 1 base at J, leaving 4 bases unmatched. This CDR3 region has 16 residues. The germline V gene has CDR1 SGHDT and CDR2 YYEEEE. The CDR3 DNA follows: TGTGCCAGCAGCAGGACTAGCGGGATAGGCACAGATACGCAGTATTTT. It translates to CASSRTSGIGTDTQYF.

This clonotype was counted between two and nine times. V and J are TRBV7-3 and TRBJ2-1, with D tentatively TRBD1 (5 bases). The CDR3 loop spans 17 amino acids. V was shortened by 5 bases and J by 4 bases, with 21 bases between the two germline ends. CDR1 and CDR2 (germline): SGHTA, FQGTGA. Here the CDR3 reads CASSPLFREDPYNEQFF. CDR3 bases: TGTGCCAGCAGCCCCCTCTTCAGGGAAGATCCGTACAATGAGCAGTTCTTC.

This clonotype was seen a handful of times. The chain employs TRBV5-1 and TRBJ2-6, with a possible D match to TRBD1 (5 bases). The CDR3 spans 17 residues. Per the germline V gene, CDR1 is SGHRS and CDR2 is YFSETQ. V was pared by 8 bases and J by 1 base, with 19 bases between. This CDR3 reads CASTQGVNPSGANVLTF. In DNA form, the CDR3 reads TGCGCCAGTACCCAAGGGGTCAATCCGTCTGGGGCCAACGTCCTGACTTTC.

The V gene is TRBV20-1, the J gene TRBJ2-3, with TRBD2 matching 10 bases. With V trimmed by 3 bases and J by 0 bases, 6 bases remained unmatched. This CDR3 is 16 amino acids long. The germline CDR1 and CDR2 sequences are DFQATT and SNEGSKA (reference sequence). For the CDR3, the DNA is TGCAGTGCTAGCCCACTAGCGGGAACTAGCACAGATACGCAGTATTTT. Protein sequence: CSASPLAGTSTDTQYF.

This clonotype was seen more than once but under ten times. V and J are TRBV10-3 and TRBJ2-1, with D perhaps TRBD2 (5 bases). The V gene lost 8 bases and the J gene lost 7 bases, with 9 bases spanning the gap. Per the germline V gene, CDR1 is ENHRY and CDR2 is SYGVKD. The CDR3 is 11 amino acids. CDR3 loop: CAIQTTNEQFF. CDR3 DNA sequence: TGTGCCATCCAGACTACAAATGAGCAGTTCTTC.

This clonotype was seen many times. This chain links TRBV29-1 with TRBJ2-5; TRBD2 matches 14 bases. The CDR3 totals 15 residues. The germline V gene encodes CDR1 SQVTM and CDR2 ANQGSEA. The V and J ends lost 6 bases and 5 bases, in that order; junction bases with no gene match: 8. The CDR3 spells CSVEQRTSGGETQYF. The CDR3 nucleotides are TGCAGCGTCGAACAAAGGACTAGCGGGGGGGAGACCCAGTACTTC.

In this sample, this clonotype turned up a few times. V gene TRBV4-1 combines with J gene TRBJ2-7; tentatively, D is TRBD1 (5 bases). This CDR3 comprises 15 residues. Germline V gives CDR1 MGHRA, CDR2 YSYEKL. V dropped 4 bases and J dropped 1 base, with 14 bases sitting between them. The DNA of the CDR3 is TGCGCCAGCAGCCGATCTTTGCAGGGTTCCTACGAGCAGTACTTC. It encodes CASSRSLQGSYEQYF.

This clonotype was seen ten or more times. The gene calls are TRBV3-1 and TRBJ2-5, with 7 bases fitting TRBD1. This CDR3 is built from 13 residues. Trimming took 6 bases from V and 3 from J; bases not matched to a gene: 4. Germline V CDR1 and CDR2: LGHDT, YNNKEL (reference sequence). The CDR3 DNA follows: TGTGCCAGCAGGGTAGGGACAGAAGAGACCCAGTACTTC. Translated, it gives CASRVGTEETQYF.